What follows are 8 T cell receptor beta chains derived from one specimen sequenced in a study of T cell repertoires and HLA-DP antigens. The repertoire was sequenced with immunoSEQ multiplex PCR; TCRdb's copy has only in-frame clones and lacks some. The table includes over 60,000 clones, about four fifths detected once. Their target antigens are unknown. Sequencing was done on a sample of CD4+ T cells from PBMCs. The receptors were sampled from a man between 60 and 75 years old in good health and CMV-seronegative.

The chain has TRBV6-6 and TRBJ1-1; 9 bases match TRBD1. Looked up from germline, CDR1 is MNHNY and CDR2 is SVGAGI (reference sequence). Germline trimming cut 0 bases from V and 10 bases from J; bases unmatched to any gene: 3. CDR3 length equals 13 residues. The CDR3 here is CASSYSTGGVAFF. In DNA, the CDR3 is TGTGCCAGCAGTTACTCTACAGGGGGCGTAGCTTTCTTT.

This clone came up once. The rearrangement joins TRBV5-1 to TRBJ1-6; TRBD1 agrees at 8 bases. V lost 2 bases and J lost 10; bases outside the gene matches: 5. The CDR3 runs to 14 residues. CDR1 and CDR2 (germline): SGHRS, YFSETQ. For the CDR3, the DNA is TGCGCCAGCAGCTTCTCCAGGGGGCAGTCACCCCTCCACTTT. It specifies CASSFSRGQSPLHF.

This clone was observed once. This chain uses TRBV4-2 with TRBJ2-1; 10 nucleotides match TRBD2. J was trimmed by 6 bases and V by 7 bases; bases with no gene match: 6. This CDR3 has 14 residues. Germline V gene lookup returns CDR1 LGHNA and CDR2 YNFKEQ. CDR3 in DNA: TGTGCCAGCACCCGGACTAGCGGTCCCAATGAGCAGTTCTTC. Translated, it gives CASTRTSGPNEQFF.

V and J are TRBV10-2 and TRBJ2-1; unclear D gene. V was pared by 2 bases and J by 0 bases, with 14 bases between. In germline, CDR1 is WSHSY, CDR2 SAAADI. The CDR3 sequence is 17 residues long. The CDR3 spells CASSEPFSASSYNEQFF. The CDR3 region has the DNA TGCGCCAGCAGTGAGCCCTTTTCAGCGAGCTCCTACAATGAGCAGTTCTTC.

The table lists this clone with a count of one. The rearrangement uses TRBV5-1 and TRBJ2-1; D is unclear. The CDR3 totals 13 residues. V dropped 0 bases and J dropped 4 bases, with 5 bases sitting between them. Germline CDR1 is SGHRS and CDR2 is YFSETQ. The CDR3 DNA is TGCGCCAGCAGCTTGGACCAATACAATGAGCAGTTCTTC. It is translated as CASSLDQYNEQFF.

The rearrangement links TRBV7-9 to TRBJ1-6; possibly TRBD1 for D (6 bases). Germline-derived CDR1 and CDR2 are SEHNR and FQNEAQ (reference sequence). V lost 6 bases to trimming and J lost 2 bases, with 20 bases between them. This CDR3 spans 18 amino acids. DNA of the CDR3: TGTGCCAGCAGTCAAACCGACGGCACAGGGCCCTATAATTCACCCCTCCACTTT. This codes for CASSQTDGTGPYNSPLHF.

V is TRBV18 and J is TRBJ2-5; D not certain. This CDR3 contains 14 residues. The germline V gene encodes CDR1 KGHSH and CDR2 LQKENI. With 1 base removed from V and 2 bases from J, the gap between germline ends came to 8 bases. CDR3 in amino acids: CASSPRQNQETQYF. As DNA, the CDR3 is TGTGCCAGCTCACCACGTCAGAATCAAGAGACCCAGTACTTC.

This clone was seen a few times. The V call is TRBV7-7, the J call TRBJ2-1; D not resolved. In germline, CDR1 is SSHAT, CDR2 FNYEAQ (reference sequence). CDR3 length: 13 amino acids. V was clipped by 2 bases and J by 6 bases, with 8 bases between them. CDR3 amino acids: CASSLKTGNEQFF. CDR3 nucleotide sequence: TGTGCCAGCAGCTTAAAAACCGGCAATGAGCAGTTCTTC. The full variable domain, in which reference TRBV7-7 and TRBJ2-1 provide the parts outside the CDR3, is GAGVSQSPRYKVTKRGQDVTLRCDPISSHATLYWYQQALGQGPEFLTYFNYEAQPDKSGLPSDRFSAERPEGSISTLTIQRTEQRDSAMYRCASSLKTGNEQFFGPGTRLTVL.